The present T cell receptor beta chain was sequenced within a study of identical twins. Regarding the study as a whole: Invariant MAIT and iNKT cells may have partly biased zero-insertion analyses.

This clonotype was counted only a few times. Its antigen is as yet unknown. Template switching supplied a universal primer site; unique molecular identifiers were carried on the cDNA. Each CDR3 protein is one row after TCRdb ran MiXCR on the 5' RACE reads. Among 1.5 million to 2 million distinct CDR3 sequences listed, around 33% were seen once. Everyone who gave samples was a healthy Caucasian. V lost 6 bases, J lost 2 bases, and 11 bases lay in between. Germline V CDR1 and CDR2: MDHEN, SYDVKM. The CDR3 spans 13 residues. The chain couples TRBV28 to TRBJ2-7; weak D call: TRBD1 (6 bases). Sequences were obtained from cord blood. The source of this sequence is a newborn girl in good health. The CDR3 nucleotides are TGTGCCAGCAGAACCAGGGGAACCTACGAGCAGTACTTC. It is translated as CASRTRGTYEQYF.